These T cell receptor beta chains were read from a single sample in a study of a mutant IDH1 vaccine in newly diagnosed glioma. The antigens these receptors bind are not known. Profiling relied on immunoSEQ multiplex PCR, and the TCRdb table lists in-frame clones only, not all of them. The sample consists of about 60,000 clones, 65% to 85% of them appearing once. The sample here was PBMCs, taken from a glioma patient whose treatment included an IDH1 peptide vaccine. The receptors come from a woman aged 45-65 years with glioma. Both conserved end residues are part of each CDR3. The D gene is left open where the match is weak. Clone size is shown for a subset of rows, as once, few, many or a class of expanded clone.

CDR3 DNA: TGTGCCAGCAGTGTGGGCACCTTCCCGACCCCCTACGAGCAGTACTTC
CDR3 protein: CASSVGTFPTPYEQYF
D gene: -
V gene: TRBV6-1
clone size: -
J gene: TRBJ2-7

CDR3 DNA: TGTGCCAGCAGCAGACACAGCGGTACCCTAAGCAATCAGCCCCAGCATTTT
CDR3 protein: CASSRHSGTLSNQPQHF
D gene: -
V gene: TRBV7-9
clone size: -
J gene: TRBJ1-5

CDR3 DNA: TGTGCCAGCAGTGAATCACGGGGGTGGGATTCACCCCTCCACTTT
CDR3 protein: CASSESRGWDSPLHF
D gene: -
V gene: TRBV25-1
clone size: -
J gene: TRBJ1-6

CDR3 DNA: TGTGCCAGCAGCCGCTCCGCTAGCGGGGGGGAGGAGACCCAGTACTTC
CDR3 protein: CASSRSASGGEETQYF
D gene: TRBD2
V gene: TRBV4-2
clone size: once
J gene: TRBJ2-5

CDR3 DNA: TGTGCCAGTAGTATACGAGCAACTAATGAAAAACTGTTTTTT
CDR3 protein: CASSIRATNEKLFF
D gene: -
V gene: TRBV19
clone size: -
J gene: TRBJ1-4

CDR3 DNA: TGCGCCAGCAGCCCGACAGGGGACTCTAACTATGGCTACACCTTC
CDR3 protein: CASSPTGDSNYGYTF
D gene: TRBD1
V gene: TRBV4-1
clone size: -
J gene: TRBJ1-2

CDR3 DNA: TGTGCCAGCAGTGAAGCGGAACAGGGGATCCCCTACGAGCAGTACTTC
CDR3 protein: CASSEAEQGIPYEQYF
D gene: TRBD1
V gene: TRBV6-1
clone size: -
J gene: TRBJ2-7

CDR3 DNA: TGCGCCAGCAGCCAAGATCAGGGTATCGGGGAGCTGTTTTTT
CDR3 protein: CASSQDQGIGELFF
D gene: -
V gene: TRBV4-3
clone size: -
J gene: TRBJ2-2

CDR3 DNA: TGCGCCAGCAGCCCGAGCCCTCTTTCATATTCAGGGGACAGCGCCACAGATACGCAGTATTTT
CDR3 protein: CASSPSPLSYSGDSATDTQYF
D gene: TRBD1
V gene: TRBV4-1
clone size: -
J gene: TRBJ2-3

CDR3 DNA: TGTGCCAGCAGCCGGGCCGACGTGAATTCACCCCTCCACTTT
CDR3 protein: CASSRADVNSPLHF
D gene: -
V gene: TRBV7-8
clone size: -
J gene: TRBJ1-6

CDR3 DNA: TGCGCCAGCAGCTTGGGAGTGGGGGAAACAGATACGCAGTATTTT
CDR3 protein: CASSLGVGETDTQYF
D gene: -
V gene: TRBV5-1
clone size: -
J gene: TRBJ2-3

CDR3 DNA: TGTGCCAGCCATTCAGGGTATCAGCCCCAGCATTTT
CDR3 protein: CASHSGYQPQHF
D gene: -
V gene: TRBV28
clone size: -
J gene: TRBJ1-5

CDR3 DNA: TGTGCCAGCAGCCCGGGACAGACTACCTATGGCTACACCTTC
CDR3 protein: CASSPGQTTYGYTF
D gene: TRBD1
V gene: TRBV2
clone size: once
J gene: TRBJ1-2

CDR3 DNA: TGTGCCAGCCGCAACCGGGGGGGCATTGGGGATACGCAGTATTTT
CDR3 protein: CASRNRGGIGDTQYF
D gene: TRBD2
V gene: TRBV2
clone size: -
J gene: TRBJ2-3

CDR3 DNA: TGCAGCGTTCTTTGGCAAGAGACCCAGTACTTC
CDR3 protein: CSVLWQETQYF
D gene: -
V gene: TRBV29-1
clone size: once
J gene: TRBJ2-5

CDR3 DNA: TGTGCCAGCAGTTTAGCGGGGGGCTCCTACAATGAGCAGTTCTTC
CDR3 protein: CASSLAGGSYNEQFF
D gene: TRBD2
V gene: TRBV27
clone size: -
J gene: TRBJ2-1